The present TCR beta chain was sequenced within a study of blood T cell repertoires in COVID-19. In the study overall: Acute and convalescent COVID-19 samples came from the United States, Italy and Spain. The analysed material was cDNA or gDNA that came from T cells, B-cell-depleted T cells, or PBMCs.

With V trimmed by 2 bases and J by 5 bases, 9 bases remained unmatched. Germline V gene data show CDR1 as MDHEN and CDR2 as SYDVKM. The CDR3 spans 18 residues. In the source study's methods: Estimation of nucleated cell counts was performed using reference gene primer amplification. The repertoire was sequenced with immunoSEQ multiplex PCR; TCRdb's copy has only in-frame clones and lacks some. That table supplies the V and J calls and clone size; D and trimming were determined from the DNA. The sample comprises around 200,000 clones, around four fifths of which are singletons, and roughly 2.9% rests with the top ten.

The genes are TRBV28 and TRBJ2-7; 16 positions match TRBD2. The specimen sequenced was peripheral blood. The sequence was obtained from a middle-aged man with active or convalescent COVID-19. The CDR3 region has the DNA TGTGCCAGCAGTTTACTCGACCTCGGGACTAGCGGGAGGGACGAGCAGTACTTC. It specifies CASSLLDLGTSGRDEQYF.